This T cell receptor beta chain appears in the sequencing data of a study of beta chain features in type 1 diabetes. About this clone: Its antigen is as yet unknown.

Since all of the isolated RNA was reverse transcribed, expressed TCRB transcripts were what got sequenced. TCRdb's table, derived via immunoSEQ multiplex PCR, lists solely in-frame clones and lacks some. The profile shows 150,000 or so clones, 8% to 8.5% of them singletons. Study outcomes and limitations: Among patients with Type 1 diabetes, TCRB CDR3s were moderately but significantly shorter in every one of the four CD4+ subsets. Naive, central memory and regulatory TCRB repertoires appeared more similar among patients than healthy donors. The cDNA sequencing approach could over-represent high-TCR-expressing cells.

CDR3 size: 14 residues. Trimming took 2 bases from V and 6 from J, leaving 11 bases between them. Germline loops: CDR1 ENHRY, CDR2 SYGVKD. Sequencing was done on a sample of central memory CD4+ T cells from blood. The clonotype comes from a young woman with type 1 diabetes. V gene TRBV10-3 combines with J gene TRBJ2-1; maybe TRBD2 (6 bases). The CDR3 DNA reads as TGTGCCATCAGTGAGGGGACTTTGGGCAATGAGCAGTTCTTC. It encodes CAISEGTLGNEQFF.